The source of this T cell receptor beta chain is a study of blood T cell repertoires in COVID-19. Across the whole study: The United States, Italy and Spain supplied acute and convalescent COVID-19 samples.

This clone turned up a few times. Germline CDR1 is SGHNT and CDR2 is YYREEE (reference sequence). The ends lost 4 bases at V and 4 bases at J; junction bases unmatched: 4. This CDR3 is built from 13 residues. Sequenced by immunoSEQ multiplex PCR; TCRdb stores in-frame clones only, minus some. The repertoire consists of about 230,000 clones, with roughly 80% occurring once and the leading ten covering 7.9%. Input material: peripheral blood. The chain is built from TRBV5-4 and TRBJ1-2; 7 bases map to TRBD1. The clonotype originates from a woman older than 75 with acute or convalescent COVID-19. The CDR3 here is CASSPGQSYGYTF. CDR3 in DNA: TGTGCCAGCAGCCCGGGACAGTCCTATGGCTACACCTTC.